One sample yielded the 18 T cell receptor beta chains listed below, sequenced in a study of blood T cell repertoires in COVID-19. Measured with immunoSEQ multiplex PCR; TCRdb has only the in-frame clones, and not every one. The sample lists some 110,000 clones, 90% occurring once. Sequenced material: peripheral blood. All receptors derive from a human donor with active COVID-19. The donor label of this sample is uncertain.

The chain links TRBV19 to TRBJ2-5; TRBD1 matches at 8 bases. This CDR3 contains 15 residues. Germline V gives CDR1 LNHDA, CDR2 SQIVND (reference sequence). The J segment lost 5 bases and the V segment lost 5 bases, leaving 10 bases of the junction unmatched. The CDR3 region has the DNA TGTGCCAGTAGTGCCCGGGACAGGTCGAGGGAGACCCAGTACTTC. Translated: CASSARDRSRETQYF.

V and J are TRBV2 and TRBJ2-3; 7 bases agree with TRBD1. Germline V gene lookup returns CDR1 SNHLY and CDR2 FYNNEI. The CDR3 is made up of 16 amino acids. Trimming removed 7 bases from V and 0 bases from J; junction bases left unmatched: 10. DNA for the CDR3: TGTGCCAGCACTAACCGCCCGGGACAGAGCACAGATACGCAGTATTTT. Translated: CASTNRPGQSTDTQYF.

The genes are TRBV4-3 and TRBJ2-7, with D tentatively TRBD2 (6 bases). With 1 base removed from V and 4 bases from J, the gap between germline ends came to 14 bases. CDR1 is LGHNA and CDR2 is YSLEER in the germline V gene. The CDR3 length is 15 residues. This CDR3 reads CASSQVLALAYEQYF. The DNA for the CDR3 is TGCGCCAGCAGCCAAGTTCTCGCACTAGCTTACGAGCAGTACTTC.

The CDR3 spells CASKSGTIQETQYF. The CDR3 bases are TGTGCCAGCAAAAGTGGGACTATACAAGAGACCCAGTACTTC. The rearrangement uses TRBV6-6 and TRBJ2-5; TRBD2 agrees at 7 bases. Germline V lookup: CDR1 MNHNY, CDR2 SVGAGI (reference sequence). This CDR3 has 14 amino acids. V lost 7 bases and J lost 2; bases outside the gene matches: 7.

The chain carries TRBV27 and TRBJ1-5, with TRBD1 matching 10 bases. Germline loops: CDR1 MNHEY, CDR2 SMNVEV (reference sequence). V dropped 11 bases and J dropped 5; count of bases not matched to a gene: 9. The CDR3 loop spans 14 amino acids. CDR3: CAGRQGAYDQPQHF. The DNA of the CDR3 is TGTGCCGGAAGACAGGGGGCCTACGATCAGCCCCAGCATTTT.

J is TRBJ1-2 and V is TRBV10-2; 7 positions agree with TRBD1. Germline V gene data show CDR1 as WSHSY and CDR2 as SAAADI. CDR3 length: 17 amino acids. The V and J ends lost 7 bases and 8 bases, in that order; junction bases with no gene match: 22. The CDR3 loop is CASTRRTAKDRVVGYTF. For the CDR3, the DNA is TGCGCCAGCACCCGACGAACAGCCAAAGACAGGGTGGTCGGCTACACCTTC.

The genes are TRBV6-1 and TRBJ2-2, with a possible D match to TRBD1 (5 bases). The CDR3 extends over 16 amino acids. V shed 4 bases and J shed 1 base, with 13 bases lying between them. Germline CDR1 reads MNHNS; CDR2 reads SASEGT. The CDR3 protein is CASSALGQQNTGELFF. The CDR3 bases are TGTGCCAGCAGTGCCTTGGGGCAGCAGAACACCGGGGAGCTGTTTTTT.

The V gene is TRBV27, the J gene TRBJ2-7; D might be TRBD2 (6 bases). Per the germline V gene, CDR1 is MNHEY and CDR2 is SMNVEV (reference sequence). The CDR3 contains 14 residues. Trimming removed 4 bases at V and 2 bases at J, with 12 bases between. CDR3 coding DNA: TGTGCCAGCAGTTATGGGGGGACCCCCTACGAGCAGTACTTC. Amino acid sequence: CASSYGGTPYEQYF.

The chain couples TRBV28 to TRBJ2-7; 7 nucleotides match TRBD1. In germline, CDR1 is MDHEN, CDR2 SYDVKM. This CDR3 has 14 residues. Unmatched junction bases numbered 9, after V lost 10 bases and J lost 0 bases. The CDR3 loop is CATLTGAVSYEQYF. CDR3 nucleotides: TGTGCCACCCTTACAGGGGCCGTCTCCTACGAGCAGTACTTC.

The J gene is TRBJ2-7, the V gene TRBV4-3; the D gene is possibly TRBD2 (8 bases). The CDR3 extends over 17 amino acids. V was shortened by 0 bases and J by 6 bases, with 21 bases between the two germline ends. Germline-derived CDR1 and CDR2 are LGHNA and YSLEER. The CDR3 is CASSQDFSGGTAREQYF. The CDR3 bases are TGCGCCAGCAGCCAAGATTTTTCGGGAGGGACAGCCCGCGAGCAGTACTTC.

The chain combines TRBV9 with TRBJ2-7, with D perhaps TRBD2 (6 bases). V lost 2 bases and J lost 2, with 17 bases in between. Germline loops: CDR1 SGDLS, CDR2 YYNGEE. CDR3 length: 16 residues. The CDR3 bases are TGTGCCAGCAGCGTTAGGGCTGGGACTCCCACCTACGAGCAGTACTTC. Translating gives CASSVRAGTPTYEQYF.

The rearrangement uses TRBV5-4 and TRBJ2-2; 7 nucleotides align to TRBD1. Per germline, CDR1 SGHNT and CDR2 YYREEE (reference sequence). This CDR3 has 16 residues. The V gene end was trimmed by 4 bases and the J gene end by 4 bases; junction bases not matched to a gene: 10. CDR3 bases: TGTGCCAGCAGCCCAAGCCGACAGGGTGGCACCGGGGAGCTGTTTTTT. Its protein is CASSPSRQGGTGELFF. Drawing the rest from reference TRBV5-4 and TRBJ2-2, the complete variable domain is ETGVTQSPTHLIKTRGQQVTLRCSSQSGHNTVSWYQQALGQGPQFIFQYYREEENGRGNFPPRFSGLQFPNYSSELNVNALELDDSALYLCASSPSRQGGTGELFFGEGSRLTVL.

This chain connects TRBV5-5 to TRBJ2-7; a possible D gene is TRBD1 (5 bases). CDR1 is SGHKS and CDR2 is YYEKEE in the germline V gene (reference sequence). Trimming removed 4 bases at V and 2 bases at J, with 13 bases between. The CDR3 has 14 amino acids. This CDR3 reads CASSLDTGPYEQYF. The DNA of the CDR3 is TGTGCCAGCAGCCTTGACACAGGACCCTACGAGCAGTACTTC.

The chain combines TRBV7-8 with TRBJ2-2; possibly TRBD1 for D (5 bases). Germline V lookup: CDR1 SGHVS, CDR2 FQNEAQ. Trimming pared 4 bases from V and 6 bases from J, leaving 9 bases between. The CDR3 contains 13 residues. For the CDR3, the DNA is TGTGCCAGCAGCTACCAGGGTGCCGGGGAGCTGTTTTTT. Translated, it gives CASSYQGAGELFF.

The chain uses TRBV7-9 and TRBJ1-1; D remains ambiguous. This CDR3 comprises 15 residues. Trimming stripped 5 bases from V and 1 base from J, with 14 bases between. Germline lookup yields CDR1 SEHNR and CDR2 FQNEAQ (reference sequence). The CDR3 protein is CASSPSPLWNTEAFF. The CDR3 region has the DNA TGTGCCAGCAGCCCGTCTCCACTTTGGAACACTGAAGCTTTCTTT.

This sequence joins TRBV7-2 and TRBJ1-2; D gene unclear. Trimming took off 1 base at V and 4 bases at J, with 13 bases between the two ends. The germline V gene has CDR1 SGHTA and CDR2 FQGNSA. The CDR3 is 15 residues long. DNA of the CDR3: TGTGCCAGCAGCTTAGGACTGTCCCCCCTCTATGGCTACACCTTC. This codes for CASSLGLSPLYGYTF.

Of note for this clone: One end of the junction does not line up with germline, which may come from a read error. This chain joins TRBV18 and TRBJ1-5; 9 nucleotides agree with TRBD1. Per germline, CDR1 KGHSH and CDR2 LQKENI. The CDR3 runs 13 residues. As DNA, the CDR3 is TGTGCCAGCTCATTCGAACCACGGGACAGGGTGGATTTT. Amino acids: CASSFEPRDRVDF.

The chain couples TRBV18 to TRBJ1-6; 8 bases map to TRBD1. The CDR3 contains 15 residues. V trimming: 3 bases; J trimming: 8 bases; junction bases outside the gene matches: 6. Germline V gives CDR1 KGHSH, CDR2 LQKENI. The DNA of the CDR3 is TGTGCCAGCTCACCTCGACAGGGGTCTTATTCACCCCTCCACTTT. It translates to CASSPRQGSYSPLHF. Using reference TRBV18 and TRBJ1-6 for the parts outside the CDR3, the full variable domain is NAGVMQNPRHLVRRRGQEARLRCSPMKGHSHVYWYRQLPEEGLKFMVYLQKENIIDESGMPKERFSAEFPKEGPSILRIQQVVRGDSAAYFCASSPRQGSYSPLHFGNGTRLTVT.